A selection of T cell receptor beta chains follows, all from one sample in a study of cytomegalovirus exposure and HLA in healthy donors. Clones were read by immunoSEQ multiplex PCR, and TCRdb kept only the in-frame ones, dropping some. The sample lists 150,000 to 180,000 clones, around three quarters seen once, with roughly 4% in the top ten. Sequencing was carried out using PBMCs. These receptor sequences come from a woman in her 40s in good health and CMV-seronegative. Each CDR3 is given with its conserved first and last residue. Fields, in order: V gene, CDR3 protein.

TRBV10-1	CASSDTGFYGYTF
TRBV6-5	CASSHGDRDYEQYF
TRBV9	CASSREQGGREKLFF
TRBV21-1	CASTARGCPYEQYF
TRBV29-1	CSVARGQYEQYF
TRBV28	CASRSGPNQPQHF
TRBV13	CASSLLHGQALYEQYF
TRBV9	CASSPLRQLEGSYNEQFF
TRBV21-1	CASSLLRDTSGANVLTF
TRBV6-5	CASTSEGRGNTEAFF
TRBV6-5	CASSYGGQPQHF
TRBV7-9	CASSPLMGDISGANVLTF
TRBV10-3	CAISPITGETNVLTF
TRBV10-2	CASTKAGLTYNEQFF
TRBV5-1	CASRAELAAETYNEQFF
TRBV11-2	CASSLGTRAGSYEQYF
TRBV6-1	CASSGGLLNTEAFF
TRBV27	CATAIAGRGRNEKLFF
TRBV6-1	CASSTSGLNNEQFF
TRBV6-1	CASSEEAGGWETQYF
TRBV5-4	CASRFGGSGGYTF
TRBV11-3	CASSQLAGVGNEQFF
TRBV6-5	CASRQSGVNYGYTF
TRBV7-9	CASSPRIMNTEAFF
TRBV28	CASSPPGGGRPQHF
TRBV25-1	CASSEYSYGYTF
TRBV7-7	CASSPGQKETQYF
TRBV6-1	CASSDPNYNEQFF
TRBV10-1	CASSESRGQAGEKLFF
TRBV18	CASSPPWTSGGPTYEQYF
TRBV5-1	CASRSTANYGYTF
TRBV5-4	CASSVPDSPLHF
TRBV6-5	CASSPGTIYGYTF
TRBV30	CAVSRGLAGEAPYEQYF
TRBV28	CASSLPGQRVNQPQHF